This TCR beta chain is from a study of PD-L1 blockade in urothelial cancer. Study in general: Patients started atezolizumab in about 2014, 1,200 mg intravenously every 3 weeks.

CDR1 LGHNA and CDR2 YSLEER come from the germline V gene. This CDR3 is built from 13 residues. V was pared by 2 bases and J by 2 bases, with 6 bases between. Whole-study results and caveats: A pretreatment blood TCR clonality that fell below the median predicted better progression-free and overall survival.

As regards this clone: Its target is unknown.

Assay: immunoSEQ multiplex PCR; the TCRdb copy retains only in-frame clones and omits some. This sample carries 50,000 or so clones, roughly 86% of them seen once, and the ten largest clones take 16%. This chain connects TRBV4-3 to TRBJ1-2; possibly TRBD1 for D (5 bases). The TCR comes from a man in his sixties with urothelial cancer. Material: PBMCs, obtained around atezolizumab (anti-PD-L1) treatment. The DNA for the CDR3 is TGCGCCAGCAGCCAACAGGGAAACTATGGCTACACCTTC. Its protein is CASSQQGNYGYTF.